This T cell receptor beta chain was captured in a study of shared clonotypes between healthy human individuals. This table comes from immunoSEQ multiplex PCR, and its TCRdb copy is limited to in-frame clones, with some not included. This sample carries a few hundred thousand clones, around 97% of them seen once, and the ten largest clones take around 0.057%. CDR3 size: 14 residues. Per the germline V gene, CDR1 is MNHEY and CDR2 is SVGAGI. The germline V and J ends were trimmed by 7 bases and 4 bases, with 16 bases remaining between them. What was sequenced was naive CD4+ T cells sorted from blood. Indicated subset: CD45RA+ positively selected. The chain carries TRBV6-5 and TRBJ1-2; D is ambiguous. The sequence derives from a woman in her 30s in good health. CDR3 protein: CASKIIQDGYGYTF. For the CDR3, the DNA is TGTGCCAGCAAGATCATTCAGGACGGCTATGGCTACACCTTC.